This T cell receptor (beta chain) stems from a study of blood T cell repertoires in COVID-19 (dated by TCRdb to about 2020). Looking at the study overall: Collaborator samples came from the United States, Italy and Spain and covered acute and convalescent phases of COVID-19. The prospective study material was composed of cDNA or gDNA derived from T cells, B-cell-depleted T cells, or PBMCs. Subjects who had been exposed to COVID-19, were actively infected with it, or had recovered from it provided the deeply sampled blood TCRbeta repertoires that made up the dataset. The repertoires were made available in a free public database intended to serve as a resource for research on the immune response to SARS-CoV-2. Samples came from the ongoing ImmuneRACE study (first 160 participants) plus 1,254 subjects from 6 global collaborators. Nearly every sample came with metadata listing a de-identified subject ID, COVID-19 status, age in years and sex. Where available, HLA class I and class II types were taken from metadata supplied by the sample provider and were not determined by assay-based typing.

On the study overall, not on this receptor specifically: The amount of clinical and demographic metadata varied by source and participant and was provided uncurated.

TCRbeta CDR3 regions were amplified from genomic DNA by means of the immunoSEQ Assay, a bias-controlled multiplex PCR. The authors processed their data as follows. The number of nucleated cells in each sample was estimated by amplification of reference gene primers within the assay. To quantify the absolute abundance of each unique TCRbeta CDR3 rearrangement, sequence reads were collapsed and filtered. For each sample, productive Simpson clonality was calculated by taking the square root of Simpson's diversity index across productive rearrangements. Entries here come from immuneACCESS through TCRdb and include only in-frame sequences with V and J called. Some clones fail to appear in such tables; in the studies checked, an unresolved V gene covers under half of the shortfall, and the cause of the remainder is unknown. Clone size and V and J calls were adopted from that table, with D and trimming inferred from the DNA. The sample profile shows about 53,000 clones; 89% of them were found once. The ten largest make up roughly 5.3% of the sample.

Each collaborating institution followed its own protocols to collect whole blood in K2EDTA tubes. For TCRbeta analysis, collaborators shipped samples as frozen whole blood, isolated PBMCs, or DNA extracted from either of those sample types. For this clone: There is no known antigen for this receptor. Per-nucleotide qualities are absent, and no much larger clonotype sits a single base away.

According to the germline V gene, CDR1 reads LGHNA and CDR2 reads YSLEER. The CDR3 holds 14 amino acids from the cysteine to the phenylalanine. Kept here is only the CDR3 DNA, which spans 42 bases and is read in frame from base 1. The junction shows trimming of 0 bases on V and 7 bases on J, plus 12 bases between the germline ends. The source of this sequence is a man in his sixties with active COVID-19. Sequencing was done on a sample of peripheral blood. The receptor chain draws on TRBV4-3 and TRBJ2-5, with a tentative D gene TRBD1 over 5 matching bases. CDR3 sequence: CASSQDRWGVTQYF. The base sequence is TGCGCCAGCAGCCAAGATCGATGGGGCGTGACCCAGTACTTC.